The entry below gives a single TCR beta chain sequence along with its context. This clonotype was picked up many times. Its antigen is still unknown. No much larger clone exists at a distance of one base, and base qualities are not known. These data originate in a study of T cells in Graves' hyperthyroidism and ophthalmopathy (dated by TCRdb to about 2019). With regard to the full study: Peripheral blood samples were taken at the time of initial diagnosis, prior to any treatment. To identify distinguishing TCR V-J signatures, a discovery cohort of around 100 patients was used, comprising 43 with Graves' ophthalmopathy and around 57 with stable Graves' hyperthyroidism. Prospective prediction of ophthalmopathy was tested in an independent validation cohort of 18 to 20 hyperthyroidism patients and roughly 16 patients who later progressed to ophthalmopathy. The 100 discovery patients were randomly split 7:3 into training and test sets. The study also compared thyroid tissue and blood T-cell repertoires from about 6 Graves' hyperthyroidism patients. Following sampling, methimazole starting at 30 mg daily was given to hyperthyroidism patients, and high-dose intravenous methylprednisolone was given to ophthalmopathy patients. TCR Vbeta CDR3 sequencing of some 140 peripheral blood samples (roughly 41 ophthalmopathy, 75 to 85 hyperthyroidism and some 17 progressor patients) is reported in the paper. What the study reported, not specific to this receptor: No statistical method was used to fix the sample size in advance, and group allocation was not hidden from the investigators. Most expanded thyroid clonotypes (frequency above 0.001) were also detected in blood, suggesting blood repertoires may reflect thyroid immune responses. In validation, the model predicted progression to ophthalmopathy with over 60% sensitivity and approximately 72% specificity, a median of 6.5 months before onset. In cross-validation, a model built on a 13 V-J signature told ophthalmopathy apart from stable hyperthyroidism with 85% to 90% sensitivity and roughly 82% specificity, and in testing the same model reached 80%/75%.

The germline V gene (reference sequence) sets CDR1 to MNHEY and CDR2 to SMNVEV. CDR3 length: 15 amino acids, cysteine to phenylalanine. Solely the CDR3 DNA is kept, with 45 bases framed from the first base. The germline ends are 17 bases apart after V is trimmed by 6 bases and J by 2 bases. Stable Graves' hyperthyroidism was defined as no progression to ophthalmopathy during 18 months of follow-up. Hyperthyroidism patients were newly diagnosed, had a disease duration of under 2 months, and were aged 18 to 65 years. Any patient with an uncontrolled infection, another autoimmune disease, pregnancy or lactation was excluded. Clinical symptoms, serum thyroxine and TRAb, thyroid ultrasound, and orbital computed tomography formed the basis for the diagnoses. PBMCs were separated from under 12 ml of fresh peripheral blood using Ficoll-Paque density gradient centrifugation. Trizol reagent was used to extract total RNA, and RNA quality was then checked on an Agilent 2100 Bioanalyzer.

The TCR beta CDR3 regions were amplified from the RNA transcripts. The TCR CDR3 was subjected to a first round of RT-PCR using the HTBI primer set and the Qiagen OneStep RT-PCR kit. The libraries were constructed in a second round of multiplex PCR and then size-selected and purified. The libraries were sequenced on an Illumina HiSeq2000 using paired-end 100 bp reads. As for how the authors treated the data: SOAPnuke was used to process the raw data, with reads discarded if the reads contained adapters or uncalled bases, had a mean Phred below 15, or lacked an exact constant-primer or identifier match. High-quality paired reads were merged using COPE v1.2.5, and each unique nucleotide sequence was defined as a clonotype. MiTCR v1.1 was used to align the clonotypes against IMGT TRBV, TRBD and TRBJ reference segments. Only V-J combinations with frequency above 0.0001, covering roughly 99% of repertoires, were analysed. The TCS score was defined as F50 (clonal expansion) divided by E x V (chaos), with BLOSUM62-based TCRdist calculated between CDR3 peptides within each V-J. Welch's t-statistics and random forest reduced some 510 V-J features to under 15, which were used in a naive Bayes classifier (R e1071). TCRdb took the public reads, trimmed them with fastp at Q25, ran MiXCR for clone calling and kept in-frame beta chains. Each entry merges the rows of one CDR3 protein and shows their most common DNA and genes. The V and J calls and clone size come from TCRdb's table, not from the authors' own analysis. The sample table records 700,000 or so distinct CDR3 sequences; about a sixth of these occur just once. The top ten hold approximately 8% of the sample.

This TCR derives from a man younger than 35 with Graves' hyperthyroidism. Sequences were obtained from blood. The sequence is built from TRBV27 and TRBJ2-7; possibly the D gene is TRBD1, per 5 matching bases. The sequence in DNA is TGTGCCAGCAGACGAGCCTTGGGGCCTGCCTACGAGCAGTACTTC. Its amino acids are CASRRALGPAYEQYF.